This passage covers 10 T cell receptor beta chains from one sample sequenced in a study of T cell responses to AZD1222 COVID-19 vaccine. Using immunoSEQ multiplex PCR, the repertoire was profiled, and TCRdb retains in-frame clones only, with some absent. The sample has more than 150,000 clones, around 92% seen once; the top ten hold about 10%. The sequencing used peripheral blood, collected on day 0 of AZD1222 vaccination. The source is an adult in good health.

The chain couples TRBV2 to TRBJ2-2; D not resolved. Trimming left V 1 base short and J 7 bases short, with 4 bases between. CDR3 size: 12 residues. The V gene's germline CDR1 is SNHLY and CDR2 FYNNEI. The CDR3 protein is CASSEEVGELFF. The CDR3 DNA reads TGTGCCAGCAGTGAAGAGGTCGGGGAGCTGTTTTTT.

The chain uses TRBV5-5 and TRBJ2-7; no firm D call. Germline-derived CDR1 and CDR2 are SGHKS and YYEKEE (reference sequence). V dropped 4 bases and J dropped 1 base, with 12 bases sitting between them. The CDR3 sequence is 14 residues long. The CDR3 region is CASSRNQYSYEQYF. CDR3 coding DNA: TGTGCCAGCAGCCGCAATCAGTATTCCTACGAGCAGTACTTC.

J is TRBJ1-2 and V is TRBV3-1 (or the pseudogene TRBV3-2); 10 bases match TRBD1. Germline trimming cut 0 bases from V and 8 bases from J; bases unmatched to any gene: 6. Germline V gene data show CDR1 as LGHDT and CDR2 as YNNKEL (reference sequence). The CDR3 covers 15 residues. As DNA, the CDR3 is TGTGCCAGCAGCCAAGATAAGGGACAGGGGCAGGGCTACACCTTC. It specifies CASSQDKGQGQGYTF.

This clone was recorded once. The V call is TRBV2, the J call TRBJ1-1; no clear D gene. V was trimmed by 7 bases and J by 5 bases, leaving 11 bases between them. Germline-derived CDR1 and CDR2 are SNHLY and FYNNEI. The CDR3 sequence is 12 residues long. The CDR3 sequence is CASIGGRTEAFF. CDR3 DNA sequence: TGTGCCAGCATTGGCGGGAGGACTGAAGCTTTCTTT.

V gene TRBV2 combines with J gene TRBJ2-7; the D gene is possibly TRBD1 (6 bases). This CDR3 comprises 12 residues. The germline V and J ends were trimmed by 5 bases and 4 bases, with 9 bases remaining between them. Germline V CDR1 and CDR2: SNHLY, FYNNEI. CDR3 in DNA: TGTGCCAGCAGTCCAGGGGTATACGAGCAGTACTTC. Translation gives CASSPGVYEQYF.

The chain joins TRBV2 to TRBJ2-5, with D maybe TRBD1 (6 bases). The CDR3 sequence is 12 residues long. V was cut by 11 bases and J by 0 bases, with 10 bases left in between. CDR1 SNHLY and CDR2 FYNNEI come from the germline V gene. CDR3 loop: CASRDNQETQYF. The CDR3 DNA reads TGTGCCTCCCGGGACAACCAAGAGACCCAGTACTTC.

This chain uses TRBV3-1 (or the pseudogene TRBV3-2) with TRBJ2-1, with 8 positions matching TRBD2. The germline V gene has CDR1 LGHDT and CDR2 YNNKEL (reference sequence). CDR3 length: 16 residues. The trim removed 6 bases at V and 4 bases at J, leaving 11 bases unmatched. The CDR3 sequence is CASSTSGSYPYNEQFF. CDR3 nucleotides: TGTGCCAGCAGTACTAGCGGAAGTTACCCTTACAATGAGCAGTTCTTC.

CDR3 sequence: CASSATTQGYEQFF. CDR3 nucleotide sequence: TGTGCCAGCAGCGCGACGACCCAGGGCTATGAGCAGTTCTTC. This chain joins TRBV9 and TRBJ2-1, with D perhaps matching TRBD1 (5 bases). This CDR3 comprises 14 residues. CDR1 is SGDLS and CDR2 is YYNGEE in the germline V gene. V was trimmed by 3 bases and J by 8 bases, leaving 15 bases between them.

The rearrangement joins TRBV6-1 to TRBJ2-2; 9 positions match TRBD1. Germline CDR1 MNHNS, CDR2 SASEGT. V was pared by 3 bases and J by 3 bases, with 8 bases of the junction left unmatched. This CDR3 region has 17 residues. CDR3 sequence: CASSEEGTGIDTGELFF. CDR3 DNA sequence: TGTGCCAGCAGTGAGGAAGGGACAGGGATTGACACCGGGGAGCTGTTTTTT.

The chain combines TRBV19 with TRBJ1-5, with TRBD1 as a possible D gene (5 bases). The CDR3 consists of 13 residues. Germline-derived CDR1 and CDR2 are LNHDA and SQIVND (reference sequence). Trimming shortened V by 5 bases and J by 4 bases, and 9 bases separated the two germline ends. CDR3 amino acids: CASSVQENQPQHF. Here the CDR3 DNA reads TGTGCCAGTAGTGTACAGGAAAATCAGCCCCAGCATTTT. Combining the CDR3 with reference TRBV19 and TRBJ1-5 gives the whole variable domain DGGITQSPKYLFRKEGQNVTLSCEQNLNHDAMYWYRQDPGQGLRLIYYSQIVNDFQKGDIAEGYSVSREKKESFPLTVTSAQKNPTAFYLCASSVQENQPQHFGDGTRLSIL.